Presented here are 24 T cell receptor beta chains from one specimen sequenced in a study of CD8 T cells in ankylosing spondylitis. TCRdb used MiXCR to reprocess the 5' RACE reads, holding one entry per CDR3 protein. The top ten clones hold about 11% of a sample with 200,000 or so distinct CDR3 sequences, 13% of them seen once. Sequencing input: blood, either unsorted or a sorted T cell fraction (not recorded which). The source is a female donor with ankylosing spondylitis or in good health (not recorded which).

Turning to this clonotype: This may arise from a read error, as a much more abundant clone is one base away. J is TRBJ2-1 and V is TRBV20-1; either TRBD1 or TRBD2 may supply D (5 bases each). Germline lookup yields CDR1 DFQATT and CDR2 SNEGSKA (reference sequence). This CDR3 has 16 residues. This CDR3 reads CSARADSVGTYNEQLF. Here the CDR3 DNA reads TGCAGTGCTAGAGCTGATAGTGTTGGGACCTACAATGAGCAGCTCTTC.

Ten or more counts support this clonotype. The genes are TRBV5-1 and TRBJ1-1; a possible D gene is TRBD1 (6 bases). This CDR3 has 14 amino acids. The V gene's germline CDR1 is SGHRS and CDR2 YFSETQ. Trimming removed 0 bases at V and 5 bases at J, with 11 bases between. CDR3 sequence: CASSLAGGQTEAFF. The CDR3 bases are TGCGCCAGCAGCTTGGCCGGGGGGCAAACTGAAGCTTTCTTT.

The sample holds many counts of this clonotype. The rearrangement links TRBV10-3 to TRBJ2-3, with a tentative D call TRBD2 (6 bases). Germline V gene lookup returns CDR1 ENHRY and CDR2 SYGVKD. The CDR3 runs 14 residues. V was trimmed by 8 bases and J by 6 bases, leaving 18 bases between them. The CDR3 is CAIRGRKSSDTQYF. For the CDR3, the DNA is TGTGCCATCCGGGGGAGAAAGAGCTCGGATACGCAGTATTTT.

This clonotype came up many times. The J gene is TRBJ2-2, the V gene TRBV5-1; D is uncertain. Germline V CDR1 and CDR2: SGHRS, YFSETQ. CDR3 length: 16 amino acids. V was trimmed by 0 bases and J by 1 base, leaving 10 bases between them. The CDR3 region has the DNA TGCGCCAGCAGCTTGGAACCAGGATTGAACACCGGGGAGCTGTTTTTT. This translates into CASSLEPGLNTGELFF.

This clonotype was counted many times. V gene TRBV6-1 combines with J gene TRBJ1-2, with TRBD1 matching over 7 bases. The CDR3 is made up of 13 amino acids. J was trimmed by 4 bases and V by 6 bases; bases with no gene match: 5. CDR1 is MNHNS and CDR2 is SASEGT in the germline V gene. CDR3 coding DNA: TGTGCCAGCAGGGACGACAGGGCCTATGGCTACACCTTC. Translated, it gives CASRDDRAYGYTF.

Details on this clonotype: An end of the junction differs from the germline gene, which may be a read error. This chain links TRBV7-2 with TRBJ2-7; D unclear. The CDR3 consists of 13 residues. Germline V gene data show CDR1 as SGHTA and CDR2 as FQGNSA. The CDR3 nucleotides are TGTGCCAGCAGCTTTCCGCAGTCCTACGCGCAGTACTTC. Translating it yields CASSFPQSYAQYF. The variable domain in full, with the rest retrieved from reference TRBV7-2 and TRBJ2-7, is GAGVSQSPSNKVTEKGKDVELRCDPISGHTALYWYRQSLGQGLEFLIYFQGNSAPDKSGLPSDRFSAERTGGSVSTLTIQRTQQEDSAVYLCASSFPQSYAQYFGPGTRLTVT.

This clonotype was observed many times. This chain uses TRBV20-1 with TRBJ2-5; D uncertain. Per the germline V gene, CDR1 is DFQATT and CDR2 is SNEGSKA (reference sequence). The CDR3 has 14 residues. V dropped 2 bases and J dropped 2 bases, with 12 bases sitting between them. Here the CDR3 reads CSARFPRAQETQYF. The CDR3 DNA reads TGCAGTGCTAGATTCCCCAGAGCTCAAGAGACCCAGTACTTC.

The table lists this clonotype with a few counts. J is TRBJ2-1 and V is TRBV7-2; 9 bases agree with TRBD1. With 5 bases clipped from V and 4 bases from J, the junction kept 9 bases outside the gene matches. Germline loops: CDR1 SGHTA, CDR2 FQGNSA. The CDR3 is 16 amino acids. CDR3: CASSPRQGGTYNEQFF. CDR3 bases: TGTGCCAGCAGCCCCAGACAGGGGGGTACTTACAATGAGCAGTTCTTC.

This clonotype has a count of ten or more. CDR3 nucleotides: TGCAGTGCTCCCGGGGGAGGTCTAGATACGCAGTATTTT. The encoded protein is CSAPGGGLDTQYF. The J gene is TRBJ2-3, the V gene TRBV20-1; maybe TRBD2 (6 bases). CDR1 and CDR2 from the germline V gene are DFQATT and SNEGSKA (reference sequence). The CDR3 loop spans 13 amino acids. The V end lost 5 bases, the J end lost 5 bases, and 14 bases lay between the germline ends.

This clonotype has a handful of counts. This chain uses TRBV30 with TRBJ2-5; the D call may be TRBD1 or TRBD2 (5 bases each). The CDR3 spans 13 residues. CDR1 is GTSNPN, CDR2 SVGIG, per germline (reference sequence). Trimming removed 5 bases at V and 3 bases at J, with 13 bases between. The CDR3 coding sequence is TGTGCCTGGTCCAGGGACCTGAAAGAGACCCAGTACTTC. Translation gives CAWSRDLKETQYF.

Note on this clonotype: The junction and the germline gene differ at one end; a read error may be behind it. The chain is built from TRBV18 and TRBJ1-3; maybe TRBD1 (6 bases). Germline V gene lookup returns CDR1 KGHSH and CDR2 LQKENI. The CDR3 totals 14 residues. DNA for the CDR3: TGTGCCAGCTCTCGGACAGTCACGGGAAGCACCATATATTTT. Residues: CASSRTVTGSTIYF.

This clonotype was counted a few times. The V gene is TRBV12-3 or TRBV12-4, the J gene TRBJ2-1, with 14 nucleotides matching TRBD2. The CDR3 consists of 15 residues. J gave up 8 bases and V 8 bases, and 8 bases lay outside the gene matches. CDR3 in DNA: TGTGCCAGCGGAGCGGGACTAGCGGGAGTTTATGAGCAGTTCTTC. Translated, it gives CASGAGLAGVYEQFF.

This clonotype was picked up a small number of times. V usage is TRBV2 and J usage is TRBJ2-1; 8 nucleotides match TRBD1. CDR3 size: 15 residues. Looked up from germline, CDR1 is SNHLY and CDR2 is FYNNEI. V lost 4 bases, J lost 3 bases, and 5 bases stayed unmatched. For the CDR3, the DNA is TGTGCCAGCAGTGGTTTCACAGGGGGCTACAATGAGCAGTTCTTC. Translating it yields CASSGFTGGYNEQFF.

The sample holds a few counts of this clonotype. This chain links TRBV12-3 or TRBV12-4 with TRBJ2-7; no firm D call. V lost 5 bases to trimming and J lost 6 bases, with 14 bases between them. This CDR3 has 13 amino acids. CDR3: CASSTRQGPEQYF. The DNA of the CDR3 is TGTGCCAGCAGTACCCGTCAAGGGCCCGAGCAGTACTTC.

At least ten counts were recorded for this clonotype. The J gene is TRBJ2-7, the V gene TRBV5-1, with 8 bases matching TRBD1. The CDR3 runs 15 residues. Trimming at V came to 0 bases and at J to 4 bases, leaving 6 bases not matched to a gene. Germline V lookup: CDR1 SGHRS, CDR2 YFSETQ. DNA of the CDR3: TGCGCCAGCAGCTTGGGACAGGGGTTCCCTTACGAGCAGTACTTC. The encoded protein is CASSLGQGFPYEQYF.

This clonotype was picked up many times. The rearrangement links TRBV29-1 to TRBJ2-5, with D possibly TRBD2 on 5 matching bases. With 7 bases removed from V and 5 bases from J, the gap between germline ends came to 14 bases. Germline CDR1 is SQVTM and CDR2 is ANQGSEA. CDR3 length: 12 amino acids. CDR3 amino acids: CSGRGLVETQYF. The CDR3 nucleotides are TGCAGCGGCCGAGGGCTAGTGGAGACCCAGTACTTC.

This clonotype was seen ten or more times. The chain employs TRBV10-3 and TRBJ1-5, with D possibly TRBD1 on 5 matching bases. In germline, CDR1 is ENHRY, CDR2 SYGVKD. The CDR3 has 13 amino acids. V lost 11 bases and J 5 bases, leaving 16 bases between the germline ends. CDR3 nucleotide sequence: TGTGCCTCCCGGGGGGGTCGGGATCAGCCCCAGCATTTT. Translation gives CASRGGRDQPQHF.

CDR3 sequence: CASSFLAGETYEQYF. The CDR3 DNA is TGTGCCAGCAGCTTCTTAGCGGGAGAAACCTACGAGCAGTACTTC. The chain recombines TRBV11-3 with TRBJ2-7; TRBD2 matches at 9 bases. The trim removed 3 bases at V and 2 bases at J, leaving 5 bases unmatched. Germline-derived CDR1 and CDR2 are SGHNT and YENEEA. The length of the CDR3 is 15 residues.

This clonotype was detected a few times. This chain links TRBV19 with TRBJ2-7, with no clear D. The CDR3 consists of 14 residues. V was cut by 3 bases and J by 4 bases, with 13 bases left in between. CDR1 is LNHDA, CDR2 SQIVND, per germline (reference sequence). CDR3 residues: CASSIRLGIYEQYF. The CDR3 nucleotides read TGTGCCAGTAGTATCCGGCTAGGGATTTACGAGCAGTACTTC.

This clonotype was seen at least ten times. The chain combines TRBV29-1 with TRBJ1-2; tentative D call: TRBD1 (5 bases). Trimming shortened V by 0 bases and J by 0 bases, and 11 bases separated the two germline ends. The CDR3 is 15 residues long. Germline V lookup: CDR1 SQVTM, CDR2 ANQGSEA. CDR3: CSVEDWGSSNYGYTF. The CDR3 DNA sequence: TGCAGCGTTGAAGATTGGGGGTCTTCTAACTATGGCTACACCTTC.

This clonotype was seen once. This sequence may be a read error, since a much larger clone differs from it by one base. The chain links TRBV11-2 to TRBJ2-4, with TRBD2 matching 8 bases. Germline loops: CDR1 SGHAT, CDR2 FQNNGV. This CDR3 comprises 17 residues. CDR3 region: CASSSILSGRGLNTQYF. The DNA for the CDR3 is TGTGCCAGCAGCTCAATCCTAAGCGGGAGAGGGTTAAACACTCAGTACTTC.

This clonotype was observed at least ten times. The V gene is TRBV12-3 or TRBV12-4, the J gene TRBJ1-4; possible D gene TRBD1, 6 bases. The V and J ends lost 4 bases and 6 bases respectively, with 15 bases between them. The CDR3 has 15 amino acids. The CDR3 DNA follows: TGTGCCAGCAGTTACGGGGGGCGACTTGATGAAAAACTGTTTTTT. This sequence encodes CASSYGGRLDEKLFF.

The chain carries TRBV12-3 or TRBV12-4 and TRBJ2-2; D unclear. V shed 2 bases and J shed 7 bases, with 8 bases lying between them. This CDR3 is built from 13 residues. CDR3 in DNA: TGTGCCAGCAGTTTAAAGCCAGACGGGGAGCTGTTTTTT. Amino acid sequence: CASSLKPDGELFF.

This clonotype came up many times. The chain combines TRBV5-1 with TRBJ2-2, with D possibly TRBD1 on 6 matching bases. This CDR3 region has 15 residues. V was cut by 4 bases and J by 1 base, with 11 bases left in between. Germline CDR1 reads SGHRS; CDR2 reads YFSETQ. The CDR3 here is CASSGETGNTGELFF. The CDR3 DNA sequence: TGCGCCAGCAGCGGAGAGACAGGGAACACCGGGGAGCTGTTTTTT.